This TCR beta chain was sequenced for a study of T cell changes during pregnancy in multiple sclerosis. Sequenced by immunoSEQ multiplex PCR; TCRdb stores in-frame clones only, minus some. The sample shows tens of thousands of clones, approximately 91% of them seen only once. The CDR3 sequence is 13 residues long. Germline CDR1 SNHLY, CDR2 FYNNEI. V lost 7 bases and J lost 8; bases outside the gene matches: 7. The chain is built from TRBV2 and TRBJ1-4; 7 nucleotides agree with TRBD1. The sequencing here drew on CD4+ T cells from peripheral blood mononuclear cells, taken in the third trimester of pregnancy. The origin of this receptor is a female donor in good health, enrolled as a control in a pregnancy study. The CDR3 is CASTQGGWEKLFF. CDR3 bases: TGTGCCAGCACCCAGGGGGGCTGGGAAAAACTGTTTTTT.